One and the same sample provided the 24 T cell receptor beta chains below, sequenced in a study of blood T cells in healthy people across ages (dated by TCRdb to between 2014 and 2017). Receptor libraries were prepared by 5' RACE. Sequencing relied on an Illumina HiSeq 2500. The second PCR ran for roughly 7 to 11 cycles and used a J-beta primer mix along with a sample-barcoded 5' primer. TCRdb applied fastp at Q25 and MiXCR to the public reads, then kept only in-frame beta chains. Duplicate CDR3 protein sequences are folded into a single record with the most common DNA and genes. This sample holds approximately 780,000 distinct CDR3 sequences; around 25% were observed only once. In total, the top ten clones hold 3% of the sample. The same data also went into a second study, on T cells of mothers and their children.

The sample was blood. These receptors were collected from a boy younger than 18 in good health.

V is TRBV2 and J is TRBJ2-5; 8 positions match TRBD2. The J call is doubtful: the DNA matches TRBJ2-1 better. Germline CDR1 reads SNHLY; CDR2 reads FYNNEI. The CDR3 length is 11 residues. The CDR3 is CASNERGEQFF. CDR3 DNA sequence: TGTGCCAGCAACGAGCGGGGGGAGCAGTTCTTC.

This clonotype was counted a few times. The V call is TRBV11-1, the J call TRBJ2-7; 11 positions match TRBD1. The CDR3 contains 19 residues. Unmatched junction bases numbered 19, after V lost 6 bases and J lost 3 bases. The V gene's germline CDR1 is SGHAT and CDR2 FQDESV (reference sequence). CDR3 residues: CASSIAPGQGAPGLYEQYF. The CDR3 nucleotides read TGTGCCAGCAGTATAGCCCCCGGACAGGGGGCCCCGGGGCTCTACGAGCAGTACTTC.

This clonotype was detected only a few times. The chain is built from TRBV20-1 and TRBJ2-5, with D unclear. Looked up from germline, CDR1 is DFQATT and CDR2 is SNEGSKA (reference sequence). CDR3 length: 14 amino acids. Between the trimmed V and J ends, which lost 6 bases and 4 bases, there was a span of 18 bases. This chain's CDR3 is CSASSGVPAETQYF. In DNA form, the CDR3 reads TGCAGTGCCTCGTCCGGTGTCCCGGCAGAGACCCAGTACTTC.

This clonotype has a handful of counts. V is TRBV10-3 and J is TRBJ1-1; D possibly corresponds to TRBD1 (5 bases). Trimming removed 0 bases from V and 6 bases from J, with 11 bases in between. The CDR3 sequence is 14 residues long. Germline loops: CDR1 ENHRY, CDR2 SYGVKD. The CDR3 bases are TGTGCCATCAGTGAGTCGGGGGGAGCAGCTGAAGCTTTCTTT. Translation gives CAISESGGAAEAFF.

The V gene is TRBV6-6, the J gene TRBJ2-3, with D perhaps TRBD2 (5 bases). V was trimmed by 4 bases and J by 0 bases, leaving 11 bases between them. Germline CDR1 is MNHNY and CDR2 is SVGAGI (reference sequence). CDR3 length equals 15 residues. CDR3 coding DNA: TGTGCCAGCAGTTTGGAGCGGCCTAGCACAGATACGCAGTATTTT. Translation gives CASSLERPSTDTQYF.

Concerning this clonotype: This could be a read error, since a much larger clone is one nucleotide away. This chain joins TRBV2 and TRBJ2-5, with D possibly TRBD1 on 5 matching bases. V was trimmed by 4 bases and J by 5 bases, leaving 17 bases between them. Germline V gene data show CDR1 as SNHLY and CDR2 as FYNNEI. The CDR3 runs 15 residues. The CDR3 nucleotides are TGTGCCAGCAGTGCCGCTCCAGGGTCCGTCGAGACCCAGTACTTC. It codes for CASSAAPGSVETQYF. The full variable domain, with the rest looked up from reference TRBV2 and TRBJ2-5, is EPEVTQTPSHQVTQMGQEVILRCVPISNHLYFYWYRQILGQKVEFLVSFYNNEISEKSEIFDDQFSVERPDGSNFTLKIRSTKLEDSAMYFCASSAAPGSVETQYFGPGTRLLVL.

The chain recombines TRBV9 with TRBJ2-5, with 9 bases that match TRBD2. The DNA end is a closer match to TRBJ2-1, so the J assignment may be wrong. Germline V gene data show CDR1 as SGDLS and CDR2 as YYNGEE. This CDR3 is built from 16 residues. This CDR3 reads CASSVAVAGGQHEQFF. As DNA, the CDR3 is TGTGCCAGCAGCGTAGCTGTCGCGGGGGGGCAGCATGAGCAGTTCTTC.

V is TRBV12-3 or TRBV12-4 and J is TRBJ2-3; TRBD2 matches 10 bases. V dropped 5 bases and J dropped 6; count of bases not matched to a gene: 8. There are 15 residues in the CDR3. CDR3 protein: CASSPFSGGMDTQYF. The CDR3 DNA is TGTGCCAGCAGTCCCTTTAGCGGGGGGATGGATACGCAGTATTTT.

The V gene is TRBV5-1, the J gene TRBJ2-5; 8 bases align to TRBD2. This CDR3 contains 17 residues. Unmatched junction bases numbered 13, after V lost 1 base and J lost 5 bases. Germline CDR1 is SGHRS and CDR2 is YFSETQ. The CDR3 nucleotides are TGCGCCAGCAGCTTGATACCGGGGGGGCCTGTTCGTGAGACCCAGTACTTC. It translates to CASSLIPGGPVRETQYF.

V usage is TRBV19 and J usage is TRBJ1-5; tentatively, D is TRBD1 (6 bases). Germline-derived CDR1 and CDR2 are LNHDA and SQIVND (reference sequence). V lost 3 bases to trimming and J lost 8 bases, with 20 bases between them. The CDR3 totals 16 residues. CDR3 region: CASSIFGVRKGEPQHF. The CDR3, as DNA: TGTGCCAGTAGTATTTTTGGGGTAAGGAAGGGGGAGCCCCAGCATTTT.

The sample holds a few counts of this clonotype. The J gene is TRBJ2-5, the V gene TRBV5-1, with D possibly being TRBD2 (6 bases). The V end was cut by 1 base, the J end by 3 bases, with 13 bases between. This CDR3 spans 15 amino acids. Germline values: CDR1 SGHRS, CDR2 YFSETQ. CDR3 nucleotides: TGCGCCAGCAGCTTGAATAGCGGAGACGAAGAGACCCAGTACTTC. It codes for CASSLNSGDEETQYF.

This clonotype came up a few times. The gene calls are TRBV11-2 and TRBJ2-5, with D tentatively TRBD2 (5 bases). V shed 7 bases and J shed 1 base, with 13 bases lying between them. The CDR3 is 14 amino acids. The germline gives CDR1 SGHAT, CDR2 FQNNGV. DNA of the CDR3: TGTGCCAGCACCGAGGGTCTCGTCCAAGAGACCCAGTACTTC. This gives the protein CASTEGLVQETQYF.

This clonotype appeared many times. The V call is TRBV12-3 or TRBV12-4, the J call TRBJ1-2; 9 bases are a match to TRBD1. Germline trimming cut 11 bases from V and 4 bases from J; bases unmatched to any gene: 8. The CDR3 is made up of 13 amino acids. CDR3 nucleotide sequence: TGTGCCTTATGGGACAGGGTGACCTATGGCTACACCTTC. It is translated as CALWDRVTYGYTF.

The rearrangement links TRBV5-6 to TRBJ2-5; 7 positions agree with TRBD1. The end of the DNA fits TRBJ2-1 better, so the J call may be wrong. CDR3 length: 14 amino acids. Germline V gene data show CDR1 as SGHDT and CDR2 as YYEEEE. CDR3 nucleotides: TGTGCCAGCAATCGACAGGGTAGTAGGAATGAGCAGTTCTTC. Amino acid sequence: CASNRQGSRNEQFF.

This chain connects TRBV7-9 to TRBJ2-7; 10 bases align to TRBD1. Germline V gene lookup returns CDR1 SEHNR and CDR2 FQNEAQ (reference sequence). The length of the CDR3 is 14 residues. V shed 1 base and J 5 bases; nucleotides not matched to a gene: 2. The CDR3 spells CASSLVGQGHEQYF. Written as DNA, the CDR3 is TGTGCCAGCAGCTTAGTGGGACAGGGGCACGAGCAGTACTTC. The entire variable domain, with the rest obtained from reference TRBV7-9 and TRBJ2-7, is as follows: DTGVSQNPRHKITKRGQNVTFRCDPISEHNRLYWYRQTLGQGPEFLTYFQNEAQLEKSRLLSDRFSAERPKGSFSTLEIQRTEQGDSAMYLCASSLVGQGHEQYFGPGTRLTVT.

This clonotype was observed a handful of times. This chain uses TRBV28 with TRBJ2-1, with 7 bases matching TRBD2. Germline CDR1 MDHEN, CDR2 SYDVKM. V shed 7 bases, J shed 10 bases, and the junction held 19 bases outside the gene matches. The CDR3 runs 16 residues. This CDR3 is CASTLRSWRTRREQFF. The CDR3 DNA sequence: TGTGCCAGCACCTTGCGTTCCTGGAGGACTAGGAGGGAGCAGTTCTTC.

V gene TRBV5-1 combines with J gene TRBJ2-5, with D possibly being TRBD1 or TRBD2 (5 bases each). Germline V CDR1 and CDR2: SGHRS, YFSETQ. The CDR3 is made up of 14 amino acids. Trimming took off 0 bases at V and 5 bases at J, with 11 bases between the two ends. CDR3 nucleotide sequence: TGCGCCAGCAGCTTGGCCCCTTGGGGGGAGACCCAGTACTTC. Encoded protein: CASSLAPWGETQYF. The full variable domain, rest sourced from reference TRBV5-1 and TRBJ2-5, is KAGVTQTPRYLIKTRGQQVTLSCSPISGHRSVSWYQQTPGQGLQFLFEYFSETQRNKGNFPGRFSGRQFSNSRSEMNVSTLELGDSALYLCASSLAPWGETQYFGPGTRLLVL.

The table lists this clonotype with a few counts. The chain carries TRBV5-1 and TRBJ2-7; D is possibly TRBD1 (6 bases). Germline V gives CDR1 SGHRS, CDR2 YFSETQ. This CDR3 region has 14 residues. Trimming left V 5 bases short and J 0 bases short, with 12 bases between. CDR3 coding DNA: TGCGCCAGCAGACCGGGACACGACTCCTACGAGCAGTACTTC. Its protein is CASRPGHDSYEQYF.

The V and J genes are TRBV10-3 and TRBJ2-3; D perhaps matches TRBD2 (7 bases). V dropped 6 bases and J dropped 1 base, with 17 bases sitting between them. Germline V gives CDR1 ENHRY, CDR2 SYGVKD. The CDR3 loop spans 16 amino acids. Written as DNA, the CDR3 is TGTGCCATCAGCCCGAGTGGGGGGGCCCGCACAGATACGCAGTATTTT. It specifies CAISPSGGARTDTQYF.

This clonotype was observed a few times. V usage is TRBV12-5 and J usage is TRBJ2-3; D is uncertain. Per the germline V gene, CDR1 is LGHNT and CDR2 is FRNRAP. Trimming removed 7 bases from V and 2 bases from J, with 10 bases in between. This CDR3 has 13 amino acids. The CDR3 loop is CASAPENTDTQYF. CDR3 coding DNA: TGTGCTAGTGCCCCTGAGAACACAGATACGCAGTATTTT.

Only a few counts were recorded for this clonotype. The rearrangement links TRBV21-1 to TRBJ2-3; TRBD1, the table's D call, lacks a check against the DNA. TRBV21-1 constitutes a pseudogene. This CDR3 comprises 14 residues. The CDR3 nucleotides read TGTGCCAGCCCTTCCCGGGCTCTCACAAATACGCAGTATTTT. Its translation: CASPSRALTNTQYF.

Only a few counts were recorded for this clonotype. This chain joins TRBV10-3 and TRBJ1-1; tentatively, D is TRBD1 (5 bases). CDR3 length: 15 amino acids. The V and J ends lost 2 bases and 5 bases respectively, with 15 bases between them. Germline V gene data show CDR1 as ENHRY and CDR2 as SYGVKD. DNA for the CDR3: TGTGCCATCAGTGAGCAGGGCAGGGCAGGAACTGAAGCTTTCTTT. Translating it yields CAISEQGRAGTEAFF.

In this sample, this clonotype turned up a few times. J is TRBJ2-4 and V is TRBV19; TRBD1 is a possible D gene (5 bases). Germline CDR1 LNHDA, CDR2 SQIVND (reference sequence). There are 16 residues in the CDR3. Trimming shortened V by 3 bases and J by 4 bases, and 16 bases separated the two germline ends. CDR3 coding DNA: TGTGCCAGTAGTATGGAGTGGGGCTACCCGAAAAACATTCAGTACTTC. Protein: CASSMEWGYPKNIQYF. Based on the CDR3 plus reference TRBV19 and TRBJ2-4, the full variable domain is DGGITQSPKYLFRKEGQNVTLSCEQNLNHDAMYWYRQDPGQGLRLIYYSQIVNDFQKGDIAEGYSVSREKKESFPLTVTSAQKNPTAFYLCASSMEWGYPKNIQYFGAGTRLSVL.

This rearrangement joins TRBV20-1 to TRBJ2-5; D is possibly TRBD1 or TRBD2 (5 bases each). Near its end, the DNA agrees better with TRBJ2-1, so the J call may be wrong. Germline lookup yields CDR1 DFQATT and CDR2 SNEGSKA (reference sequence). CDR3 length equals 14 residues. CDR3: CSASLPGPFNEQFF. The CDR3 DNA follows: TGCAGTGCTAGCTTACCGGGACCCTTTAATGAGCAGTTCTTC.